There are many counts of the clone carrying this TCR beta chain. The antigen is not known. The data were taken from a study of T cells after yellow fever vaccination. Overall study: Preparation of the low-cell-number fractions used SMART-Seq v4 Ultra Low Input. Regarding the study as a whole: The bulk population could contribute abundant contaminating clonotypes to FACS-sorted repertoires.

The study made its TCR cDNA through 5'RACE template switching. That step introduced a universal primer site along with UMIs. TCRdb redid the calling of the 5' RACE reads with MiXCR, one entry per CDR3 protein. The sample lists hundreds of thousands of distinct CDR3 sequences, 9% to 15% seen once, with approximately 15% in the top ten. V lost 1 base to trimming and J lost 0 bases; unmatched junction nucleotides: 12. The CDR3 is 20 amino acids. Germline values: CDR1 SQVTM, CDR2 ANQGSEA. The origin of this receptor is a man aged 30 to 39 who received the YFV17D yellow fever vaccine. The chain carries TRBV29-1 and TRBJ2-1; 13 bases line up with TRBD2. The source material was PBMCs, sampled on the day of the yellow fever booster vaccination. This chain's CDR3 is CSVEGAGTSGTYGSYNEQFF. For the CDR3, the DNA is TGCAGCGTTGAAGGGGCCGGGACTAGCGGGACGTACGGCTCCTACAATGAGCAGTTCTTC.